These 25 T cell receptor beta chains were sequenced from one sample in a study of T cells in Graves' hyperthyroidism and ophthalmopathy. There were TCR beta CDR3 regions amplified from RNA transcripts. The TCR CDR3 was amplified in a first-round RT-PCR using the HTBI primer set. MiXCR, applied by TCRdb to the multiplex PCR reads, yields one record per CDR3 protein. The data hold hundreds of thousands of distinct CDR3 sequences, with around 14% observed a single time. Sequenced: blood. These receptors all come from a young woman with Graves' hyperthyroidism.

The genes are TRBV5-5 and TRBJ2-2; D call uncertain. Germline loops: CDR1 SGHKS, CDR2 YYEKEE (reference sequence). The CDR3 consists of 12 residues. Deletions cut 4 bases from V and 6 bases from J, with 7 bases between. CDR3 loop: CASSGVSGELFF. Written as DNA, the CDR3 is TGTGCCAGCAGCGGAGTCTCCGGGGAGCTGTTTTTT. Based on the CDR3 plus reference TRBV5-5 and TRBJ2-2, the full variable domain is DAGVTQSPTHLIKTRGQQVTLRCSPISGHKSVSWYQQVLGQGPQFIFQYYEKEERGRGNFPDRFSARQFPNYSSELNVNALLLGDSALYLCASSGVSGELFFGEGSRLTVL.

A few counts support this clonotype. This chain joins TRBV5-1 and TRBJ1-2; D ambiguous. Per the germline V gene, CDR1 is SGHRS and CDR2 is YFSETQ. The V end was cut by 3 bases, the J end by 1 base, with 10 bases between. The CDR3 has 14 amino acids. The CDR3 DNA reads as TGCGCCAGCAGCTCACGTGGCAGTAACTATGGCTACACCTTC. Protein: CASSSRGSNYGYTF.

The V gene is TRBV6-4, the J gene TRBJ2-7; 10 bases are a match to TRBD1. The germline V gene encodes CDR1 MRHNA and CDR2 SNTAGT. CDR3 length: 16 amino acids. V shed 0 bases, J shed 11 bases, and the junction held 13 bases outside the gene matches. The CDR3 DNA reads TGTGCCAGCAGTGACTCAAGGTGGGACAGGGGCCAAAAGGAGTACTTC. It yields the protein CASSDSRWDRGQKEYF.

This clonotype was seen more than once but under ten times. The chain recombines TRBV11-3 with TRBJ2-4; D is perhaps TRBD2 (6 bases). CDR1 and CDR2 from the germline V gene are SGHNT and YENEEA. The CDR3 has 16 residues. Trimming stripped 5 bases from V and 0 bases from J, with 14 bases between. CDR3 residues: CASSQEGTLAKNIQYF. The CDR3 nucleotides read TGTGCCAGCAGCCAGGAGGGGACCTTAGCCAAAAACATTCAGTACTTC.

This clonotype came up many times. CDR3 sequence: CSADLSGMGTDTQYF. Written as DNA, the CDR3 is TGCAGTGCAGACCTTAGCGGGATGGGCACAGATACGCAGTATTTT. The V call is TRBV20-1, the J call TRBJ2-3, with 8 nucleotides matching TRBD2. J lost 1 base, V lost 6 bases, and 9 bases had no gene match. In germline, CDR1 is DFQATT, CDR2 SNEGSKA (reference sequence). This CDR3 has 15 residues.

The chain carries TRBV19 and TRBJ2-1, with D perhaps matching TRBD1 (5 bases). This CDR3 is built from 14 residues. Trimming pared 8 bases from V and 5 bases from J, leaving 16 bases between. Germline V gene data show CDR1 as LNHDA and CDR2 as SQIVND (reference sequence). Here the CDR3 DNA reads TGTGCCAGTCCTCATCGTGGGGCCCACAATGAGCAGTTCTTC. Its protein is CASPHRGAHNEQFF.

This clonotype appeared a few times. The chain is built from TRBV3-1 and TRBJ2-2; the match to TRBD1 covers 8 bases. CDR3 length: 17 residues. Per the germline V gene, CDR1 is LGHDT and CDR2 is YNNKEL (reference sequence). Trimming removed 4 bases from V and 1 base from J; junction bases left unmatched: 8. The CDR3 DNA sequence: TGTGCCAGCAGCCTCGCAGGGGGCAGGGTGAACACCGGGGAGCTGTTTTTT. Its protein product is CASSLAGGRVNTGELFF.

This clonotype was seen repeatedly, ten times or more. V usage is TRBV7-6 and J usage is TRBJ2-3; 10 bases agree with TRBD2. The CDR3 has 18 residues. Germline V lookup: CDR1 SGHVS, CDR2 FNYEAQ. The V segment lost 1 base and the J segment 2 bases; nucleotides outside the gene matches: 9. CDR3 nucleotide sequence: TGTGCCAGCAGCTTAGTAGCGGGGGGAGGGGAATACACAGATACGCAGTATTTT. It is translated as CASSLVAGGGEYTDTQYF.

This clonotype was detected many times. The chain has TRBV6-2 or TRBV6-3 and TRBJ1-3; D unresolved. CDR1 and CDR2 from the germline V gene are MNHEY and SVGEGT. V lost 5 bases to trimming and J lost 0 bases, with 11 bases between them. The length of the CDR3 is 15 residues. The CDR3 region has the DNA TGTGCCAGCAGTCCCGACGGATACTCTGGAAACACCATATATTTT. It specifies CASSPDGYSGNTIYF.

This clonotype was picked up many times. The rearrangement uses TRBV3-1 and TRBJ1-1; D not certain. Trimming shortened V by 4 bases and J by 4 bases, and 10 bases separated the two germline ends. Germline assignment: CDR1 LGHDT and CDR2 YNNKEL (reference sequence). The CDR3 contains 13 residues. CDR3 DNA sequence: TGTGCCAGCAGCCCCCCCCTCCGCACTGAAGCTTTCTTT. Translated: CASSPPLRTEAFF.

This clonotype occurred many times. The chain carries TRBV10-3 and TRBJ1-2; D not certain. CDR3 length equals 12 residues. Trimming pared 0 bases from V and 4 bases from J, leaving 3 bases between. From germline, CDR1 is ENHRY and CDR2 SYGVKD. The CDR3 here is CAISESVYGYTF. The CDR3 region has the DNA TGTGCCATCAGTGAGTCTGTCTATGGCTACACCTTC.

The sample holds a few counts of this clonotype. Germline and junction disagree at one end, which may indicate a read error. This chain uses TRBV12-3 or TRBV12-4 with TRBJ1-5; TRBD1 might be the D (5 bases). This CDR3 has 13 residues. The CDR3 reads CASGQGPNQSQHF. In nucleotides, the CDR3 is TGTGCCAGCGGGCAGGGCCCTAATCAGTCCCAGCATTTT.

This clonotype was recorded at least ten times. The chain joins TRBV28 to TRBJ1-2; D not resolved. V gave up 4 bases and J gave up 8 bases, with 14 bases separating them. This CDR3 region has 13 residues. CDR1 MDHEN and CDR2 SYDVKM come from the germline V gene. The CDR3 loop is CASSSGAVMGYTF. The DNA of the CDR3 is TGTGCCAGCAGTTCGGGTGCGGTGATGGGCTACACCTTC.

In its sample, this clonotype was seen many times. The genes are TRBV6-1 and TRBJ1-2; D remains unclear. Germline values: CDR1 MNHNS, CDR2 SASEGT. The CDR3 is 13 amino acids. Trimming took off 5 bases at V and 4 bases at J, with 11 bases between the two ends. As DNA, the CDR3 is TGTGCCAGCAGTCTTAGGGAATTCTATGGCTACACCTTC. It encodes CASSLREFYGYTF.

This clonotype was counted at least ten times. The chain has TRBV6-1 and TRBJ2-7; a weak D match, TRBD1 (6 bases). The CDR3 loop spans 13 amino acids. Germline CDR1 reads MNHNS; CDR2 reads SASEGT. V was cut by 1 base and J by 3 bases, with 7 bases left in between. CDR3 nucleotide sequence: TGTGCCAGCAGTGAAGACAGGGACTACGAGCAGTACTTC. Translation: CASSEDRDYEQYF.

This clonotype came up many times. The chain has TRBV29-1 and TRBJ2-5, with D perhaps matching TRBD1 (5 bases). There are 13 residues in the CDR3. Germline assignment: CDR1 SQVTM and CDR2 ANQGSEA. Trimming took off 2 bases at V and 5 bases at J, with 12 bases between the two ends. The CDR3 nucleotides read TGCAGCGTTGAACCATCAGGGTTCGAGACCCAGTACTTC. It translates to CSVEPSGFETQYF.

CDR3 residues: CASSFTGTSGGWAFGEQFF. The CDR3 DNA sequence: TGTGCCAGCAGTTTCACCGGGACTAGCGGCGGGTGGGCTTTCGGCGAGCAGTTCTTC. The rearrangement links TRBV28 to TRBJ2-1; TRBD2 aligns across 11 bases. This CDR3 is built from 19 residues. Losses at the gene ends were 3 bases for V and 10 bases for J; bases not matched to a gene: 20. Per the germline V gene, CDR1 is MDHEN and CDR2 is SYDVKM.

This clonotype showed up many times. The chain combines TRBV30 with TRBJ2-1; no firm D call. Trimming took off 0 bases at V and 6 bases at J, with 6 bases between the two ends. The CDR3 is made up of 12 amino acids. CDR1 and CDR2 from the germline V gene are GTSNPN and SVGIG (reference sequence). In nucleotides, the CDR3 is TGTGCCTGGAGTGTCGTGGGCAATGAGCAGTTCTTC. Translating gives CAWSVVGNEQFF.

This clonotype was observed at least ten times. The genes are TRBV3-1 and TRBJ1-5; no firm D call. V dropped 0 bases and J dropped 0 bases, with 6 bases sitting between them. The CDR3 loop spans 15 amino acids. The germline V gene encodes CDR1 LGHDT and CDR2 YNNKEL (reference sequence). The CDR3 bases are TGTGCCAGCAGCCAAGATGCCCATAGCAATCAGCCCCAGCATTTT. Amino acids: CASSQDAHSNQPQHF.

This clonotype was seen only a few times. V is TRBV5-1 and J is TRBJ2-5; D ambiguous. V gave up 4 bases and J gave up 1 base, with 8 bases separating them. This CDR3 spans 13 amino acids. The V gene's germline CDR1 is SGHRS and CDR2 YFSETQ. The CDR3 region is CASSRNVQETQYF. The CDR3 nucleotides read TGCGCCAGCAGCCGAAACGTCCAAGAGACCCAGTACTTC. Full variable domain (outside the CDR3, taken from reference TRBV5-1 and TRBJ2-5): KAGVTQTPRYLIKTRGQQVTLSCSPISGHRSVSWYQQTPGQGLQFLFEYFSETQRNKGNFPGRFSGRQFSNSRSEMNVSTLELGDSALYLCASSRNVQETQYFGPGTRLLVL.

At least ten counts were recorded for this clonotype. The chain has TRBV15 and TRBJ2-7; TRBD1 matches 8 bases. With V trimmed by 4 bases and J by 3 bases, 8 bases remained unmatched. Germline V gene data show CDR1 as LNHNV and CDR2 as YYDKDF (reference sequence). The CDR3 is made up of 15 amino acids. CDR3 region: CATSTTGGPFYEQYF. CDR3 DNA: TGTGCCACCAGCACAACAGGGGGTCCCTTCTACGAGCAGTACTTC.

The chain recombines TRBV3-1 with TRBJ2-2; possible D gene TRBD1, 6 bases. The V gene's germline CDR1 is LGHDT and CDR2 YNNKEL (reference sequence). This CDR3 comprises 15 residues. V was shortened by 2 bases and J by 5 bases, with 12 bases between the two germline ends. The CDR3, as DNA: TGTGCCAGCAGCCAAAACAGGGTTGGGACCGGGGAGCTGTTTTTT. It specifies CASSQNRVGTGELFF.

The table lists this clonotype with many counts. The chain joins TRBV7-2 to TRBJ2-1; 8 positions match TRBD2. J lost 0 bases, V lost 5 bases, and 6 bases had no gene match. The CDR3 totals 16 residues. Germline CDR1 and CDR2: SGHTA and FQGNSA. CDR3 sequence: CASSHNSGNSYNEQFF. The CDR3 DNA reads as TGTGCCAGCAGCCATAATAGCGGGAACTCCTACAATGAGCAGTTCTTC. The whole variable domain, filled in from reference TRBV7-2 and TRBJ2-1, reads GAGVSQSPSNKVTEKGKDVELRCDPISGHTALYWYRQSLGQGLEFLIYFQGNSAPDKSGLPSDRFSAERTGGSVSTLTIQRTQQEDSAVYLCASSHNSGNSYNEQFFGPGTRLTVL.

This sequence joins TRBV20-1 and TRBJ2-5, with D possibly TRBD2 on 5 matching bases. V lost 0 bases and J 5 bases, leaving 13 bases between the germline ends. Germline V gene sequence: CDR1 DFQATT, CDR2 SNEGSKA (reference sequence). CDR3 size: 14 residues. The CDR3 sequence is CSAREDSGLETQYF. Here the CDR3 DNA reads TGCAGTGCTAGAGAAGATTCAGGACTGGAGACCCAGTACTTC.

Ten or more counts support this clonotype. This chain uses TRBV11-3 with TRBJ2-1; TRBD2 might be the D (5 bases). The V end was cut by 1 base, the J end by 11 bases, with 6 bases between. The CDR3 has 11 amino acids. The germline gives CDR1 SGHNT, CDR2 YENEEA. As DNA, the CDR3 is TGTGCCAGCAGCTTAGGAGGGCAGCAGTTCTTC. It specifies CASSLGGQQFF.